There are a few counts of the clone carrying this TCR beta chain. No antigen is known for it. V gave up 6 bases and J gave up 8 bases; unmatched junction bases: 16. The germline gives CDR1 SGHRS, CDR2 YFSETQ. The CDR3 spans 17 residues. A single heparinised draw of roughly 100 mL on average was taken per donor. The study reverse transcribed the entire isolated RNA, so it sequenced expressed TCRB transcripts. Measured with immunoSEQ multiplex PCR; TCRdb has only the in-frame clones, and not every one. Among approximately 380,000 clones listed, around 15% were seen once. This sample was taken from a study of beta chain features in type 1 diabetes. Study findings and constraints: The cDNA sequencing approach could over-represent high-TCR-expressing cells. Individuals with type 1 diabetes displayed fewer insertions and more deletions at VDJ junctions.

V gene TRBV5-1 combines with J gene TRBJ2-1; 11 nucleotides line up with TRBD2. The clonotype was recovered from a woman in her late teens or twenties in good health. Sample: naive CD4+ T cells from blood. CDR3 in amino acids: CASTPPYRLAGRYEQFF. The DNA of the CDR3 is TGCGCCAGCACCCCACCCTACCGACTAGCGGGAAGGTATGAGCAGTTCTTC.